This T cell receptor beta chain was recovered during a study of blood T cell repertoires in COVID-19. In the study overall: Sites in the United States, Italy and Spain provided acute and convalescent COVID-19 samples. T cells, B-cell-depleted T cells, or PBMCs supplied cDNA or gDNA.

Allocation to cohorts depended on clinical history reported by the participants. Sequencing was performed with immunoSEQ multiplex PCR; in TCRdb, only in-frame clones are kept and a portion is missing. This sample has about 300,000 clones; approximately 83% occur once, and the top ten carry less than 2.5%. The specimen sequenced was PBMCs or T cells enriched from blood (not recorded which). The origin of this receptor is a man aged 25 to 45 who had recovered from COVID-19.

As DNA, the CDR3 is TGTGCCGGGGACCGGGACAGGGGGCCAGCTTTCTTT. It encodes CAGDRDRGPAFF. The rearrangement links TRBV30 to TRBJ1-1, with 12 bases fitting TRBD1. V lost 8 bases, J lost 10 bases, and 8 bases stayed unmatched. Germline CDR1 reads GTSNPN; CDR2 reads SVGIG (reference sequence). The CDR3 length is 12 residues.